This T cell receptor beta chain appears in the sequencing data of a study of blood T cell repertoires in COVID-19 (dated by TCRdb to between 2020 and 2021). For the wider study: The collaborator samples originated in the United States, Italy and Spain and spanned the acute and convalescent phases of COVID-19. The material from the prospective study consisted of cDNA or gDNA derived from T cells, B-cell-depleted T cells, or PBMCs. Deeply sampled blood TCRbeta repertoires from subjects exposed to, actively infected with, or recovered from COVID-19 were included in the dataset. A freely available public database, intended as a resource for researchers studying the immune response to SARS-CoV-2, is where the repertoires were released. The samples were drawn from the first 160 participants of the ongoing ImmuneRACE study and from 950 to 1,500 subjects provided by 6 global collaborators. A de-identified subject ID, COVID-19 status, age in years and sex were almost always included in the sample metadata. HLA class I and class II types, where available, came from metadata supplied by the sample provider rather than from assay-based typing. Beyond this particular receptor, the publication reports: The quantity of clinical and demographic metadata differed by source and by participant and was supplied without curation.

For CDR1 and CDR2, the germline V gene lists SGHRS and YFSETQ. The CDR3 spans 19 residues, from the cysteine through the phenylalanine. The CDR3 DNA has 57 bases and is translated from base 1. V lost 4 bases and J lost 3 bases; the stretch between them is 25 bases long. TCRbeta CDR3 regions were amplified from genomic DNA using the immunoSEQ Assay, a bias-controlled multiplex PCR. For the original study's pipeline: Nucleated cell counts per sample were estimated from amplification of reference gene primers within the assay. To quantify the absolute abundance of each unique TCRbeta CDR3 rearrangement, sequence reads were collapsed and filtered. Productive Simpson clonality was computed per sample as the square root of Simpson's diversity index over productive rearrangements. TCRdb carries this immuneACCESS record with in-frame sequences only. Its versions omit some clonotypes, under half of them owing to an unresolved V gene in the studies checked, with the rest unexplained. The DNA was the basis for D and trimming; V, J and clone size are from that table. A total of hundreds of thousands of clones appear in this sample, roughly nine tenths of them only once. The ten largest clones take up 1.5% to 2% of the sample.

Worth noting for this clone: The target of this receptor is not known. No clone much larger than this one lies a single base away; base qualities are absent.

In Seattle, one collaborating source enrolled patients while the infection was active and tracked those patients longitudinally over the course of disease. The collaborating institutions used their own protocols to collect whole blood in K2EDTA tubes. Collaborator samples were shipped for TCRbeta analysis as frozen whole blood, isolated PBMCs, or DNA extracted from either sample type. This receptor was identified in a woman aged 30 to 39 with COVID-19, enrolled during active disease. The rearrangement joined TRBV5-1 to TRBJ2-2; TRBD2 is a weak D gene call, 6 bases matching. Sequencing used peripheral blood. The nucleotide sequence is given as TGCGCCAGCAGCAGCGGCTTACCAGGGACGGGAGACTACACCGGGGAGCTGTTTTTT. Translated, it reads CASSSGLPGTGDYTGELFF.